The subject of this entry is one TCR beta chain. This sample was included in a study of blood T cell repertoires in COVID-19. TCRdb's table, derived via immunoSEQ multiplex PCR, lists solely in-frame clones and lacks some. The sample consists of fewer than 450,000 clones, around 89% of them appearing once. With 6 bases clipped from V and 4 bases from J, the junction kept 9 bases outside the gene matches. The CDR3 runs to 14 residues. Germline CDR1 reads SNHLY; CDR2 reads FYNNEI. The sample consisted of peripheral blood. The J gene is TRBJ2-7, the V gene TRBV2; 7 bases line up with TRBD1. This clonotype originated in a woman aged 45-65 years with COVID-19, enrolled during active disease. CDR3 coding DNA: TGTGCCAGCAGGCACCGGGACAGATTTTACGAGCAGTACTTC. Its translation: CASRHRDRFYEQYF.